The 26 T cell receptor beta chains presented below share a single source sample, sequenced in a study of blood T cell repertoires in COVID-19. TCRdb keeps only in-frame clones here, not all; method: immunoSEQ multiplex PCR. The sample lists 250,000 to 350,000 clones; approximately 92% were seen once. The sequenced sample consisted of PBMCs or T cells enriched from blood (not recorded which). All receptors come from a woman aged 18-35 years who had recovered from COVID-19.

This clone was detected only a few times. The chain recombines TRBV28 with TRBJ2-7, with 7 nucleotides matching TRBD2. Per germline, CDR1 MDHEN and CDR2 SYDVKM. The CDR3 loop spans 14 amino acids. V shed 5 bases and J 2 bases; nucleotides not matched to a gene: 6. The CDR3 coding sequence is TGTGCCAGCAGTGAGACGGGGGGAACCTACGAGCAGTACTTC. Amino acid sequence: CASSETGGTYEQYF.

The chain has TRBV23-1 and TRBJ2-2; D may be TRBD2 (6 bases). TRBV23-1 is designated an ORF whose function remains uncertain. This CDR3 is built from 14 residues. V was trimmed by 11 bases and J by 1 base, leaving 14 bases between them. The CDR3 region has the DNA TGCGCCTCCCCAGGGAGGAGGAACACCGGGGAGCTGTTTTTT. It translates to CASPGRRNTGELFF.

The V call is TRBV12-5, the J call TRBJ1-1, with D possibly being TRBD1 (6 bases). This CDR3 is 15 amino acids long. The ends were cut back, 1 base at V and 5 bases at J, with 14 bases in the middle. Germline CDR1 and CDR2: LGHNT and FRNRAP. CDR3: CASGLEGGGRTEAFF. The CDR3, as DNA: TGTGCTAGTGGTTTGGAAGGGGGGGGTAGGACTGAAGCTTTCTTT.

V is TRBV11-2 and J is TRBJ2-7, with 7 positions matching TRBD1. This CDR3 spans 14 amino acids. V dropped 5 bases and J dropped 2; count of bases not matched to a gene: 6. The germline gives CDR1 SGHAT, CDR2 FQNNGV. CDR3 bases: TGTGCCAGCAGCCGTGGGACAGAGACCTACGAGCAGTACTTC. This translates into CASSRGTETYEQYF.

The V gene is TRBV5-1, the J gene TRBJ2-7, with D maybe TRBD2 (7 bases). CDR3 length: 15 residues. The germline V gene encodes CDR1 SGHRS and CDR2 YFSETQ. V lost 9 bases, J lost 5 bases, and 24 bases lay in between. The chain's CDR3 is CATSGEPGAGDEQYF. The CDR3 bases are TGCGCCACCTCCGGGGAGCCGGGGGCGGGGGACGAGCAGTACTTC. The full variable domain, completed using reference TRBV5-1 and TRBJ2-7, is KAGVTQTPRYLIKTRGQQVTLSCSPISGHRSVSWYQQTPGQGLQFLFEYFSETQRNKGNFPGRFSGRQFSNSRSEMNVSTLELGDSALYLCATSGEPGAGDEQYFGPGTRLTVT.

This chain connects TRBV21-1 to TRBJ1-2; the table's D call, TRBD1, was not checked against the DNA. TRBV21-1 is flagged as a pseudogene. CDR3 length equals 13 residues. In DNA, the CDR3 is TGTGCCAGCAGCAAAAAGGGGCCCTATGGCTACACCTTC. It encodes CASSKKGPYGYTF.

This rearrangement joins TRBV11-2 to TRBJ1-6; D perhaps matches TRBD1 (5 bases). V was shortened by 5 bases and J by 6 bases, with 17 bases between the two germline ends. CDR1 and CDR2 from the germline V gene are SGHAT and FQNNGV. This CDR3 spans 16 amino acids. The CDR3 here is CASSPTGGVPNSPLHF. In DNA, the CDR3 is TGTGCCAGCAGCCCCACGGGGGGGGTACCTAATTCACCCCTCCACTTT.

The CDR3 nucleotides are TGTGCCAGCAGTGAAGTGGGGACAGGGTCCTACGAGCAGTACTTC. It specifies CASSEVGTGSYEQYF. The chain is built from TRBV6-1 and TRBJ2-7; TRBD1 matches at 9 bases. V gave up 1 base and J gave up 1 base; unmatched junction bases: 2. Germline CDR1 MNHNS, CDR2 SASEGT. CDR3 size: 15 residues.

The V gene is TRBV30, the J gene TRBJ1-1, with TRBD1 as a possible D gene (5 bases). Trimming left V 3 bases short and J 7 bases short, with 12 bases between. Germline lookup yields CDR1 GTSNPN and CDR2 SVGIG (reference sequence). The CDR3 runs 12 residues. CDR3 coding DNA: TGTGCCTGGAGGGACACCCTACTTGAAGCTTTCTTT. Translating it yields CAWRDTLLEAFF.

CDR3 nucleotides: TGTGCCAGCAGCGGGGAGGGGGTGAGATACGAGCAGTACTTC. Translation gives CASSGEGVRYEQYF. This chain joins TRBV5-5 and TRBJ2-7, with a tentative D call TRBD2 (7 bases). Trimming left V 4 bases short and J 4 bases short, with 15 bases between. This CDR3 comprises 14 residues. Germline CDR1 reads SGHKS; CDR2 reads YYEKEE (reference sequence).

The genes are TRBV10-2 and TRBJ2-1; possible D gene TRBD2, 5 bases. Germline CDR1 reads WSHSY; CDR2 reads SAAADI. The CDR3 sequence is 14 residues long. Trimming took 2 bases from V and 5 from J, leaving 10 bases between them. CDR3 amino acids: CASSERASNNEQFF. CDR3 coding DNA: TGCGCCAGCAGTGAGAGGGCTAGCAACAATGAGCAGTTCTTC.

This rearrangement joins TRBV5-6 to TRBJ2-2, with TRBD1 matching 7 bases. The CDR3 loop spans 17 amino acids. With 2 bases clipped from V and 4 bases from J, the junction kept 11 bases outside the gene matches. Per the germline V gene, CDR1 is SGHDT and CDR2 is YYEEEE. CDR3 residues: CASSFQNRGPFTGELFF. The CDR3 bases are TGTGCCAGCAGCTTTCAGAACAGGGGACCCTTCACCGGGGAGCTGTTTTTT.

This chain joins TRBV28 and TRBJ2-7, with D uncertain. Germline V gives CDR1 MDHEN, CDR2 SYDVKM. Deletions cut 5 bases from V and 5 bases from J, with 10 bases between. The CDR3 covers 12 residues. The CDR3 region is CASSTPVHEQYF. In DNA, the CDR3 is TGTGCCAGCAGTACCCCGGTCCACGAGCAGTACTTC.

This clone has a single count. The CDR3 DNA reads as TGTGCCAGCAGTTTCTTGGGGGGTAGTACTTCACCCCTCCACTTT. Protein sequence: CASSFLGGSTSPLHF. The chain combines TRBV27 with TRBJ1-6; tentatively, D is TRBD1 (5 bases). Trimming took 3 bases from V and 9 from J, leaving 15 bases between them. The germline CDR1 and CDR2 sequences are MNHEY and SMNVEV (reference sequence). The CDR3 is made up of 15 amino acids.

The V call is TRBV19, the J call TRBJ1-6; D ambiguous. Germline CDR1 reads LNHDA; CDR2 reads SQIVND (reference sequence). V shed 3 bases and J shed 10 bases, with 13 bases lying between them. This CDR3 comprises 14 residues. The CDR3 spells CASSIQAPGSPLHF. The CDR3 DNA follows: TGTGCCAGTAGTATTCAGGCCCCAGGATCACCCCTCCACTTT.

There are a few counts of this clone. The V and J genes are TRBV10-1 and TRBJ2-7; D may be TRBD1 (5 bases). This CDR3 is built from 13 residues. V was clipped by 4 bases and J by 1 base, with 8 bases between them. Germline V lookup: CDR1 WNHNN, CDR2 SYGVQD (reference sequence). The CDR3 DNA reads TGCGCCAGCAGTGCGGACAAGTCCTACGAGCAGTACTTC. Translating it yields CASSADKSYEQYF.

This rearrangement joins TRBV6-5 to TRBJ2-2; no clear D. This CDR3 spans 15 amino acids. Trimming cost V 0 bases and J 7 bases, with 12 bases left between them. Looked up from germline, CDR1 is MNHEY and CDR2 is SVGAGI. The CDR3 region has the DNA TGTGCCAGCAGTTACTCGCACCCAGGCAGCGGGGAGCTGTTTTTT. It specifies CASSYSHPGSGELFF.

In nucleotides, the CDR3 is TGTGCCAGCAGCCAGACGACAGGGGTGGCCTATGGCTACACCTTC. As protein: CASSQTTGVAYGYTF. The V gene is TRBV3-1 (or the pseudogene TRBV3-2), the J gene TRBJ1-2; 8 nucleotides agree with TRBD1. CDR3 length: 15 residues. Germline V gene data show CDR1 as LGHDT and CDR2 as YNNKEL (reference sequence). Trimming removed 3 bases from V and 4 bases from J; junction bases left unmatched: 7.

The rearrangement joins TRBV30 to TRBJ1-6; the D gene is possibly TRBD1 (5 bases). Per germline, CDR1 GTSNPN and CDR2 SVGIG (reference sequence). This CDR3 is 13 amino acids long. V was clipped by 6 bases and J by 9 bases, with 15 bases between them. Here the CDR3 reads CACSREEGSPLHF. In DNA, the CDR3 is TGTGCCTGTTCCAGGGAGGAAGGTTCACCCCTCCACTTT.

This chain connects TRBV5-1 to TRBJ2-2; 8 positions match TRBD1. The CDR3 runs 14 residues. V shed 5 bases, J shed 6 bases, and the junction held 6 bases outside the gene matches. Germline V gene data show CDR1 as SGHRS and CDR2 as YFSETQ. The CDR3: CASRETGVAGELFF. CDR3 nucleotides: TGCGCCAGCAGGGAGACAGGGGTGGCCGGGGAGCTGTTTTTT.

CDR3 amino acids: CASSIGHPSGGGELFF. Written as DNA, the CDR3 is TGTGCCAGTAGTATAGGCCATCCGAGCGGTGGCGGGGAGCTGTTTTTT. The gene calls are TRBV19 and TRBJ2-2; D is possibly TRBD2 (5 bases). Germline loops: CDR1 LNHDA, CDR2 SQIVND (reference sequence). This CDR3 spans 16 amino acids. Trimming removed 1 base from V and 7 bases from J, with 16 bases in between.

Comment on this clone: Its ends do not fully match the called genes, so a read error is possible. V gene TRBV7-7 combines with J gene TRBJ2-3; the match to TRBD2 covers 10 bases. The CDR3 runs to 17 residues. Germline V gene lookup returns CDR1 SSHAT and CDR2 FNYEAQ (reference sequence). CDR3 residues: CASSPLRASGGGDTQYF. The CDR3 DNA reads TGTGCTAGCAGCCCACTCAGGGCTAGCGGGGGAGGGGATACGCAGTATTTT.

This clone was recorded once. V and J are TRBV5-6 and TRBJ2-1; TRBD1 is a possible D gene (5 bases). Germline V gives CDR1 SGHDT, CDR2 YYEEEE. Deletions cut 2 bases from V and 5 bases from J, with 11 bases between. CDR3 size: 14 residues. The CDR3 protein is CASSFSQAHNEQFF. CDR3 coding DNA: TGTGCCAGCAGCTTTTCACAGGCCCACAATGAGCAGTTCTTC.

The CDR3 DNA follows: TGTGCCAGCAGCCCATTCGGACGGGGGGGCCGTTTGTACAATGAGCAGTTCTTC. It encodes CASSPFGRGGRLYNEQFF. V usage is TRBV14 and J usage is TRBJ2-1; 8 nucleotides line up with TRBD2. The length of the CDR3 is 18 residues. Germline V CDR1 and CDR2: SGHDN, FVKESK. The V gene end was trimmed by 4 bases and the J gene end by 4 bases; junction bases not matched to a gene: 15. Using reference TRBV14 and TRBJ2-1 for the parts outside the CDR3, the full variable domain is EAGVTQFPSHSVIEKGQTVTLRCDPISGHDNLYWYRRVMGKEIKFLLHFVKESKQDESGMPNNRFLAERTGGTYSTLKVQPAELEDSGVYFCASSPFGRGGRLYNEQFFGPGTRLTVL.

The chain links TRBV18 to TRBJ2-7; 7 nucleotides match TRBD2. V was pared by 1 base and J by 5 bases, with 11 bases of the junction left unmatched. The CDR3 contains 16 residues. Per germline, CDR1 KGHSH and CDR2 LQKENI. In DNA form, the CDR3 reads TGTGCCAGCTCACCACTCGGGACCCAGGGAGGGCACGAGCAGTACTTC. Its translation: CASSPLGTQGGHEQYF.

The rearrangement joins TRBV15 to TRBJ1-4; D is perhaps TRBD1 (5 bases). Germline V gene lookup returns CDR1 LNHNV and CDR2 YYDKDF (reference sequence). V was clipped by 4 bases and J by 1 base, with 19 bases between them. There are 18 residues in the CDR3. The CDR3 region is CATSIEQRAGETNEKLFF. The CDR3 nucleotides read TGTGCCACCAGCATAGAGCAACGAGCGGGGGAAACTAATGAAAAACTGTTTTTT.